The entry below gives a single TCR beta chain sequence along with its context. The sample holds many counts of this clonotype. It has no known antigen specificity. Base quality data are lacking; no much larger clone is found one base away. Instrument used: Illumina HiSeq 1500. TCRdb cleaned the public reads at Q25 with fastp, built clones with MiXCR and kept in-frame beta chains. Rows are unified per CDR3 protein, each entry keeping the most common DNA and genes. The sample table holds around 740,000 distinct CDR3 sequences, of which approximately 40% were seen once. More than 2.5% of the sample is in the top ten clones. The source of the sample is a study of T cell repertoires in cytomegalovirus infection (dated by TCRdb to about 2019). As for the study more broadly: Donor HLA type was relevant to the analysis, as public TCR beta signatures indicated carriage of CMV infection together with the matching HLA type.

V is shortened by 5 bases, J by 9 bases, and the region joining them spans 20 bases. Via the germline V gene, CDR1 is SGHVS and CDR2 FQNEAQ. The CDR3 measures 15 amino acids from cysteine to phenylalanine. The only DNA kept is the CDR3, 45 bases in frame from the first base. The investigation overall reported the following: In both this cohort and an independent cohort of 352 donors, the cumulative frequency of public TCR beta family members distinguished carriers of CMV infection plus the relevant HLA type. The ex vivo response was dominated by HLA-C-restricted CMV-specific TCR beta clonotypes, which also provided the single most frequent clonotype in two of eight donors.

The chain is made from TRBV7-8 and TRBJ1-5; the best D guess is TRBD1, with 6 bases matching. Sample: PBMCs. This TCR was recovered from a human donor in good health (CMV status not recorded). Some clones in this sample may be carry-over from other donors' samples. The encoded CDR3 is CASSPRGVRRLPQHF. Here is the DNA: TGTGCCAGCAGCCCGAGGGGGGTACGTCGACTGCCCCAGCATTTT.